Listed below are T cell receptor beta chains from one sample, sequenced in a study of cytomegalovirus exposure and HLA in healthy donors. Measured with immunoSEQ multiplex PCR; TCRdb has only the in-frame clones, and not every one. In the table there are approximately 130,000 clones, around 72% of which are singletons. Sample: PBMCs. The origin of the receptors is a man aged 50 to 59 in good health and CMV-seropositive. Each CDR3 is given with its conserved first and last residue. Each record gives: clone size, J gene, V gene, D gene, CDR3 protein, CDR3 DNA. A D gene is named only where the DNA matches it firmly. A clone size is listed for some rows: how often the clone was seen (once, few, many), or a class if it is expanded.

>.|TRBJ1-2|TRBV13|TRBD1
CASSPGQARINYGYTF
TGTGCCAGCAGCCCAGGACAGGCCCGGATTAACTATGGCTACACCTTC
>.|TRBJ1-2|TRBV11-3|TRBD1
CASSLGDSRHFITF
TGTGCCAGCAGCCTAGGGGACAGTCGGCATTTTATCACCTTC
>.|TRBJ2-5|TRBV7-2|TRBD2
CASSLEGASGGAGETQYF
TGTGCCAGCAGCTTAGAAGGCGCTAGCGGGGGGGCCGGAGAGACCCAGTACTTC
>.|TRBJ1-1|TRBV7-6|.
CASSPRGGANTEAFF
TGTGCCAGCAGCCCTCGGGGGGGCGCGAACACTGAAGCTTTCTTT
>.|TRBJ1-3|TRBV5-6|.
CASSLTGGNTIYF
TGTGCCAGCAGCTTGACAGGGGGAAACACCATATATTTT
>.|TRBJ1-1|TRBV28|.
CASRQGLGNTEAFF
TGTGCCAGCAGGCAGGGACTAGGGAACACTGAAGCTTTCTTT
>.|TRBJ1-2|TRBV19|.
CASTHTRIYGYTF
TGTGCCAGTACCCATACCAGGATCTATGGCTACACCTTC
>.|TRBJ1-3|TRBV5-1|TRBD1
CASSLAGDSSGNTIYF
TGCGCCAGCAGCTTGGCCGGGGACAGCTCTGGAAACACCATATATTTT
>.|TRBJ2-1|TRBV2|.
CASSETESWYNEQFF
TGTGCCAGCAGTGAAACGGAGTCGTGGTACAATGAGCAGTTCTTC
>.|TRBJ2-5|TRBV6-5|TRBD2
CASQRTSGQETQYF
TGTGCCAGCCAAAGGACTAGCGGACAAGAGACCCAGTACTTC
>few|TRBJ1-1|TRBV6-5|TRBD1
CASSYDRGNTEAFF
TGTGCCAGCAGTTACGACAGGGGGAACACTGAAGCTTTCTTT
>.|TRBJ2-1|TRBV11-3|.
CASTAHGEAYNEQFF
TGTGCCAGCACCGCTCATGGGGAGGCTTACAATGAGCAGTTCTTC
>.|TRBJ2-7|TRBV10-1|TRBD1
CASIDRGYEQYF
TGCGCCAGCATCGACAGGGGCTACGAGCAGTACTTC
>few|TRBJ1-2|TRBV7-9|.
CSSSPQGYGYTF
TGTTCCAGCAGCCCGCAGGGCTATGGCTACACCTTC
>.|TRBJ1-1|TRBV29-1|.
CSTGGRDTEAFF
TGCTCCACCGGGGGAAGAGACACTGAAGCTTTCTTT
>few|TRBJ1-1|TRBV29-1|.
CSVGHLNTEAFF
TGCAGCGTCGGACACCTGAACACTGAAGCTTTCTTT
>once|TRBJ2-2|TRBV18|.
CASSLGGSNTGELFF
TGTGCCAGCTCACTCGGGGGTTCGAACACCGGGGAGCTGTTTTTT
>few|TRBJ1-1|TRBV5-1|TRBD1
CASSLTTGTGNTEAFF
TGCGCCAGCAGCTTGACCACCGGGACAGGGAACACTGAAGCTTTCTTT
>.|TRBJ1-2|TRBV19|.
CASSGKTVYGYTF
TGTGCCAGTAGTGGTAAGACAGTCTATGGCTACACCTTC
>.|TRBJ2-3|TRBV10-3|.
CAISREYTDTQYF
TGTGCCATCAGTCGAGAGTATACGGATACGCAGTATTTT
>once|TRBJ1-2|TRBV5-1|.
CASSLALDSTNGYTF
TGCGCCAGCAGCTTGGCCCTAGACAGCACCAATGGCTACACCTTC
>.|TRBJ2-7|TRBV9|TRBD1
CASSVQGDSSYEQYF
TGTGCCAGCAGCGTACAAGGGGACAGCTCCTACGAGCAGTACTTC
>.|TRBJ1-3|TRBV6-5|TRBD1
CASSQGGKGNTIYF
TGTGCCAGCAGCCAGGGGGGAAAGGGAAACACCATATATTTT
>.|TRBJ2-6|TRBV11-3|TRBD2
CASSRKTGGSGANVLTF
TGTGCCAGCAGTCGTAAGACGGGGGGGTCCGGGGCCAACGTCCTGACTTTC
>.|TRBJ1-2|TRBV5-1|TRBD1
CASSDGTGTGYGYTF
TGCGCCAGCAGCGACGGGACAGGAACGGGCTATGGCTACACCTTC
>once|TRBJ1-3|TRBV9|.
CASSVGSGQRSGNTIYF
TGTGCCAGCAGCGTAGGTTCAGGACAGCGCTCTGGAAACACCATATATTTT
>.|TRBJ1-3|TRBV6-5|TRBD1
CASSYTRQGGGHTIYF
TGTGCCAGCAGTTACACTAGACAGGGGGGCGGGCACACCATATATTTT
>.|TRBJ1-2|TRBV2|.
CASNQGNVNYGYTF
TGTGCCAGCAATCAGGGAAACGTCAACTATGGCTACACCTTC
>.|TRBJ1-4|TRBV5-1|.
CASSPEGEKLFF
TGCGCCAGCAGCCCGGAGGGTGAAAAACTGTTTTTT
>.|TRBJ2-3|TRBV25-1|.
CASSDPESTDTQYF
TGTGCCAGCAGTGACCCGGAGAGCACAGATACGCAGTATTTT
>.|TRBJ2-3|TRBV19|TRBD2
CASSTGLADTQYF
TGTGCCAGTAGTACGGGACTAGCGGATACGCAGTATTTT
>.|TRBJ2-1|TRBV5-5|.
CASSPQGLSYNEQFF
TGTGCCAGCAGCCCCCAGGGACTCTCCTACAATGAGCAGTTCTTC
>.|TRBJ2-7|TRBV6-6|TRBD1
CASSYLGQESYEQYF
TGTGCCAGCAGTTACCTGGGACAGGAGTCCTACGAGCAGTACTTC
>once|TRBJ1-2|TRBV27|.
CASSLGGNYGYTF
TGTGCCAGCAGTTTAGGGGGCAACTATGGCTACACCTTC
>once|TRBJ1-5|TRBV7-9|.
CASSPTGSPNQPQHF
TGTGCCAGCAGCCCGACAGGTTCCCCCAATCAGCCCCAGCATTTT
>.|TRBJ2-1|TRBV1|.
CTSSQPGAENEQFF
TGCACCAGCAGCCAACCGGGAGCAGAGAATGAGCAGTTCTTC
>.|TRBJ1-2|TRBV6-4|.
CASSEQGEVLFSGYTF
TGTGCCAGCAGTGAACAGGGAGAAGTTCTATTCTCTGGCTACACCTTC
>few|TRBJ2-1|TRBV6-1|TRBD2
CATSKEASGSVEQFF
TGTGCCACGTCAAAGGAGGCTAGCGGGAGTGTTGAGCAGTTCTTC
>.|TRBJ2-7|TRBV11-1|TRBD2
CASSLAGEGEQYF
TGTGCCAGCAGCTTAGCCGGGGAGGGCGAGCAGTACTTC
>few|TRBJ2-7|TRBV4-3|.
CASSSTTGLSYEQYF
TGCGCCAGCAGCTCCACCACGGGACTCTCCTACGAGCAGTACTTC
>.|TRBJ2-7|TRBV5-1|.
CASSLASYEQYF
TGCGCCAGCAGCCTTGCCTCCTACGAGCAGTACTTC
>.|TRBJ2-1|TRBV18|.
CASVTGDEQFF
TGTGCCAGTGTAACGGGGGATGAGCAGTTCTTC
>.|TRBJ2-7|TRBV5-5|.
CASSLGDIGGLYEQYF
TGTGCCAGCAGCTTGGGGGACATAGGGGGTTTGTACGAGCAGTACTTC
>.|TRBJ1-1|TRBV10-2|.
CASSEFGEGTEAFF
TGCGCCAGCAGTGAGTTTGGAGAGGGCACTGAAGCTTTCTTT
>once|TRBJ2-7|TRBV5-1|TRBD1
CASSLGGQAYEQYF
TGCGCCAGCAGCTTGGGAGGACAGGCCTACGAGCAGTACTTC